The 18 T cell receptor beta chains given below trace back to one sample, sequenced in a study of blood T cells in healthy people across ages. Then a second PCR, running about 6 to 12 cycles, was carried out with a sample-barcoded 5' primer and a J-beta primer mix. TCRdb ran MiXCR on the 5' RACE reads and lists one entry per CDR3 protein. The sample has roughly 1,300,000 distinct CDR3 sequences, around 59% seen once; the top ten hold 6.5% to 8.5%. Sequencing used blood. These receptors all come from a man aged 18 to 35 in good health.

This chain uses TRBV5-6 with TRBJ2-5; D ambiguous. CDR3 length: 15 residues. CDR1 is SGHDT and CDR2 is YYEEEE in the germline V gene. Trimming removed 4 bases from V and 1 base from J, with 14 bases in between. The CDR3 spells CASSALEIPQETQYF. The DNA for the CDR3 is TGTGCCAGCAGCGCGCTAGAGATTCCCCAAGAGACCCAGTACTTC.

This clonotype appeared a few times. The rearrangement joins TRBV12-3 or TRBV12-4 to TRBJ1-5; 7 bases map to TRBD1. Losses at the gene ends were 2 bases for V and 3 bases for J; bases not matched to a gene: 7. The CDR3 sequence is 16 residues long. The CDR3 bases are TGTGCCAGCAGTTTAATCTTGGACAGGCACAATCAGCCCCAGCATTTT. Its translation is CASSLILDRHNQPQHF.

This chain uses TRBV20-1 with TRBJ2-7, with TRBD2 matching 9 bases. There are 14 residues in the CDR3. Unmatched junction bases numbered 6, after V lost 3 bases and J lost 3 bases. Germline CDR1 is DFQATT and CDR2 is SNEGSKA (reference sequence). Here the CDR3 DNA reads TGCAGTGCTAGTTCGCTAGCGGGGTTCTACGAGCAGTACTTC. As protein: CSASSLAGFYEQYF.

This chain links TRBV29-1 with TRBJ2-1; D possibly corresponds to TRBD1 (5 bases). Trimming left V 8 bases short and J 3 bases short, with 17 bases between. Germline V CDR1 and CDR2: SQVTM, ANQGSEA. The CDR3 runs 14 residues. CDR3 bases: TGCAGCCCTGACCGGAGCAGGGTCTACAATGAGCAGTTCTTC. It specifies CSPDRSRVYNEQFF.

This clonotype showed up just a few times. The CDR3 nucleotides are TGTGCCAGCAGCTTGTTAGCAGAGACCCAGTACTTC. Translating gives CASSLLAETQYF. The V gene is TRBV7-2, the J gene TRBJ2-5; no firm D call. The CDR3 consists of 12 residues. In germline, CDR1 is SGHTA, CDR2 FQGNSA. Trimming took 3 bases from V and 4 from J, leaving 6 bases between them.

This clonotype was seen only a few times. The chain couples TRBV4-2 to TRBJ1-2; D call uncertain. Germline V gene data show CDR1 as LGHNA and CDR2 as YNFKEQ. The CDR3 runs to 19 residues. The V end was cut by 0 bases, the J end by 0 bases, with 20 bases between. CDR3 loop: CASSQDSGVGSRPNYGYTF. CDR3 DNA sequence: TGTGCCAGCAGCCAAGATTCTGGCGTGGGCAGTAGGCCTAACTATGGCTACACCTTC.

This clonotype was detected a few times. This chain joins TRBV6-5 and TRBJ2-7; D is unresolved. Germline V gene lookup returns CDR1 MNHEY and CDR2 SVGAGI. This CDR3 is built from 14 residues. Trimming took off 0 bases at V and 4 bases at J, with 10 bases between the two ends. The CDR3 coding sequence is TGTGCCAGCAGTTACTCTGGGCAGAAATACGAGCAGTACTTC. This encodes CASSYSGQKYEQYF.

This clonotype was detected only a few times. DNA for the CDR3: TGTGCCAGCAGTGACGGGGGAAACACCATATATTTT. Protein: CASSDGGNTIYF. The chain couples TRBV2 to TRBJ1-3, with D hard to call. The ends were cut back, 3 bases at V and 4 bases at J, with 4 bases in the middle. This CDR3 region has 12 residues. Per germline, CDR1 SNHLY and CDR2 FYNNEI.

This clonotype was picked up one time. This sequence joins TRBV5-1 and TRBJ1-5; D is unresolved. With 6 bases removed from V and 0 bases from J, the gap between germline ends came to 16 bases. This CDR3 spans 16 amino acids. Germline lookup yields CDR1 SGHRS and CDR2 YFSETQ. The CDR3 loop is CASTSAQLYSNQPQHF. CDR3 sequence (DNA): TGCGCCAGCACCTCTGCTCAACTCTATAGCAATCAGCCCCAGCATTTT. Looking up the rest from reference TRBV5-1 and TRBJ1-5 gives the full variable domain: KAGVTQTPRYLIKTRGQQVTLSCSPISGHRSVSWYQQTPGQGLQFLFEYFSETQRNKGNFPGRFSGRQFSNSRSEMNVSTLELGDSALYLCASTSAQLYSNQPQHFGDGTRLSIL.

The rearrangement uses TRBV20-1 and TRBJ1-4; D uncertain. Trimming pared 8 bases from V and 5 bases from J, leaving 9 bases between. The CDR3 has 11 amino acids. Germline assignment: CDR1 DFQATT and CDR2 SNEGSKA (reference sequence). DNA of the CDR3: TGCAGTTTCCCAAGGAATGAAAAACTGTTTTTT. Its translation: CSFPRNEKLFF.

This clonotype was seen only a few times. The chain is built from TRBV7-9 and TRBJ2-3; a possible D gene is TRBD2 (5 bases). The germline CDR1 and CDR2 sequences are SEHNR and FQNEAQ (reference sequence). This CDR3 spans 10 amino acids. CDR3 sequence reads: CGTSTDTQYF. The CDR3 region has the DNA TGTGGGACTAGCACAGATACGCAGTATTTT. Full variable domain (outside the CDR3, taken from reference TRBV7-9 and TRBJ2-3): DTGVSQNPRHKITKRGQNVTFRCDPISEHNRLYWYRQTLGQGPEFLTYFQNEAQLEKSRLLSDRFSAERPKGSFSTLEIQRTEQGDSAMYLCGTSTDTQYFGPGTRLTVL.

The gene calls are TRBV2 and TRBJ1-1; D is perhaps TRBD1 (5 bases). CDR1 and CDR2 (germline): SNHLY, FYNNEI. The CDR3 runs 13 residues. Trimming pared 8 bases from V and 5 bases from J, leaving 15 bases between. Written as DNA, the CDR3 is TGTGCCAGCGGGGCACACCCGAGAACTGAAGCTTTCTTT. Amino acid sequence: CASGAHPRTEAFF.

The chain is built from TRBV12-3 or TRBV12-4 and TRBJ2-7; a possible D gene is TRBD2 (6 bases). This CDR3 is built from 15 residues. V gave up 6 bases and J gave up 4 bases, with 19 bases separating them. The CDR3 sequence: CASSQTSAGRYEQYF. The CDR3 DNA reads TGTGCCAGCAGCCAGACTAGTGCGGGGAGGTACGAGCAGTACTTC.

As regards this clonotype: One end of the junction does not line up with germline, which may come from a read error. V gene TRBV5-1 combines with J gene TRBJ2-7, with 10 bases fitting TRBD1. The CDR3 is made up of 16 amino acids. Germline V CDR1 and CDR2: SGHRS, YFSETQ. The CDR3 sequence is CASSADETGGFYGQYF. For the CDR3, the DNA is TGCGCCAGCAGCGCGGATGAGACAGGGGGCTTCTACGGGCAGTACTTC. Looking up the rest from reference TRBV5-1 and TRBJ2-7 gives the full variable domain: KAGVTQTPRYLIKTRGQQVTLSCSPISGHRSVSWYQQTPGQGLQFLFEYFSETQRNKGNFPGRFSGRQFSNSRSEMNVSTLELGDSALYLCASSADETGGFYGQYFGPGTRLTVT.

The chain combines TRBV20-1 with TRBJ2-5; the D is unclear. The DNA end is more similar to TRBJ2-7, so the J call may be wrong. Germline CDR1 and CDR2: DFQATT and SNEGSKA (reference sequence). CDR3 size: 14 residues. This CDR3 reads CSATTGPRDDEQYF. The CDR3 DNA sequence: TGCAGTGCTACGACCGGGCCTCGCGACGACGAGCAGTACTTC.

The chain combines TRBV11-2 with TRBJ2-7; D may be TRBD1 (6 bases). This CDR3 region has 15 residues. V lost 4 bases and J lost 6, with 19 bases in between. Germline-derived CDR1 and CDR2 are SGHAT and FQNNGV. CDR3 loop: CASSSPGQGGFEQYF. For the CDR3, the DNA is TGTGCCAGCAGCTCCCCGGGACAAGGAGGCTTCGAGCAGTACTTC.

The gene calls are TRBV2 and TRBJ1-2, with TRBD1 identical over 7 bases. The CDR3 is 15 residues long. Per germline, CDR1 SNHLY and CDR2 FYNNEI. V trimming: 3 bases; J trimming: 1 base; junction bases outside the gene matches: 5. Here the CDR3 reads CASSDGQGVNYGYTF. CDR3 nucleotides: TGTGCCAGCAGTGATGGGCAGGGGGTTAACTATGGCTACACCTTC.

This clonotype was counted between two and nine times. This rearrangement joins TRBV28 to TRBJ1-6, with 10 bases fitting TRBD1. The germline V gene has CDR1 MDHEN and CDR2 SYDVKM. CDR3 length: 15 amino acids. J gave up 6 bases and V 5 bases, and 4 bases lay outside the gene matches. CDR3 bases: TGTGCCAGCAGTATAAGACAGGGGGCTAATTCACCCCTCCACTTT. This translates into CASSIRQGANSPLHF.